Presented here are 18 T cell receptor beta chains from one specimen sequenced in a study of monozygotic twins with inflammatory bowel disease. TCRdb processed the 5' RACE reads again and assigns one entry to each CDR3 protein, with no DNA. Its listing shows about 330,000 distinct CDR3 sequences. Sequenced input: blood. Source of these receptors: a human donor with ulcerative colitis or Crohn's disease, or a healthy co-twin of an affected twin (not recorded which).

The CDR3: CSPPCEDRDRVSCDNQPQHF. The V gene is TRBV29-1, the J gene TRBJ1-5; TCRdb calls TRBD1, which cannot be checked without DNA. Germline-derived CDR1 and CDR2 are SQVTM and ANQGSEA. The CDR3 sequence is 20 residues long.

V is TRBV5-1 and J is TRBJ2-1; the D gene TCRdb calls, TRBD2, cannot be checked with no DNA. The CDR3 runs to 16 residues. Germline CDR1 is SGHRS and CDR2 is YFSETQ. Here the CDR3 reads CASSYSGGSSYNEQFF.

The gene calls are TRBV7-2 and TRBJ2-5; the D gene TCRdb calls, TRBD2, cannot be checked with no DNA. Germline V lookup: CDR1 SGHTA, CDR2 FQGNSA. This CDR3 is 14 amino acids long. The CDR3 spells CASSLGTSIETQYF. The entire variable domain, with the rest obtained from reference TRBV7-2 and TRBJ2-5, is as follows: GAGVSQSPSNKVTEKGKDVELRCDPISGHTALYWYRQSLGQGLEFLIYFQGNSAPDKSGLPSDRFSAERTGGSVSTLTIQRTQQEDSAVYLCASSLGTSIETQYFGPGTRLLVL.

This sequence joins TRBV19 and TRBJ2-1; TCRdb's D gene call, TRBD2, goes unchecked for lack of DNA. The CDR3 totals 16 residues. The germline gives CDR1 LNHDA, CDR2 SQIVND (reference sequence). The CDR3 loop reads CASSTLAGGSDNEQFF.

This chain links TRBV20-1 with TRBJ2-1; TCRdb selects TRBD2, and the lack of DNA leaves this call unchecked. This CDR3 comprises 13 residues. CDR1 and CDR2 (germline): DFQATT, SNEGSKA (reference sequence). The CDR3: CSARARLAVEQFF.

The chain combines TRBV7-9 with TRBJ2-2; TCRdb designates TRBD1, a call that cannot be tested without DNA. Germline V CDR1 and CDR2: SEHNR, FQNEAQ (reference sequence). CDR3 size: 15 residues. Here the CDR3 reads CASSQRAGDTGELFF.

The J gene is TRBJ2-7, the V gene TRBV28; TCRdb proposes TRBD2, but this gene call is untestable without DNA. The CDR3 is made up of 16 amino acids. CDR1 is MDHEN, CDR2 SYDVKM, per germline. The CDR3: CASSTPTSGGTYEQYF.

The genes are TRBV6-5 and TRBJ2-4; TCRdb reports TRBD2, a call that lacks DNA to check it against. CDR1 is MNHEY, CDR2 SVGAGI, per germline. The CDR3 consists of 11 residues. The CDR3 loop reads CARAGKNIQYF.

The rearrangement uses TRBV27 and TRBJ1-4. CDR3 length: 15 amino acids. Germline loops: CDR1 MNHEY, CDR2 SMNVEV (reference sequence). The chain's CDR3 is CASSSMRGDREKLFF.

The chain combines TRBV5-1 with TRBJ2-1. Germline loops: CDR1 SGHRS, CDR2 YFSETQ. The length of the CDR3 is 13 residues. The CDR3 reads CASSFKSDNEQFF.

The CDR3 loop is CASSVYLAGTNTGELFF. The chain carries TRBV9 and TRBJ2-2; the D gene TCRdb calls, TRBD2, cannot be checked with no DNA. The germline gives CDR1 SGDLS, CDR2 YYNGEE. The CDR3 extends over 17 amino acids. Supplemented by reference TRBV9 and TRBJ2-2, the full variable domain reads DSGVTQTPKHLITATGQRVTLRCSPRSGDLSVYWYQQSLDQGLQFLIQYYNGEERAKGNILERFSAQQFPDLHSELNLSSLELGDSALYFCASSVYLAGTNTGELFFGEGSRLTVL.

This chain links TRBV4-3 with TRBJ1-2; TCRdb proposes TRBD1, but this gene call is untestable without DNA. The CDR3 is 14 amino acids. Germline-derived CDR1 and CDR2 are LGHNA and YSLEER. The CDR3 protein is CASSQDPRGYGYTF.

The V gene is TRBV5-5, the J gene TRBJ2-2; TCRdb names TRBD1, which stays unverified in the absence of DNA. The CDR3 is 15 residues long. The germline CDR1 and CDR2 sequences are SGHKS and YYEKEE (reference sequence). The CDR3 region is CASSTLTGTHGELFF.

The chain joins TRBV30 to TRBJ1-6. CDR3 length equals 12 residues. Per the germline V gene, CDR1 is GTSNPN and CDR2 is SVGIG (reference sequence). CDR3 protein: CAWSVGDSPLHF.

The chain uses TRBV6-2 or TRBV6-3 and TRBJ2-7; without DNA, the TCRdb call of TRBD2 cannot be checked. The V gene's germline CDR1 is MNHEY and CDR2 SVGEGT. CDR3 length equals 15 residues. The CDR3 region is CASRSERGGTYEQYF.

CDR3 amino acids: CASSLPGVGETQYF. The V call is TRBV5-6, the J call TRBJ2-5; TCRdb indicates TRBD1, and absent DNA this call remains unverified. The CDR3 is 14 residues long. From germline, CDR1 is SGHDT and CDR2 YYEEEE.

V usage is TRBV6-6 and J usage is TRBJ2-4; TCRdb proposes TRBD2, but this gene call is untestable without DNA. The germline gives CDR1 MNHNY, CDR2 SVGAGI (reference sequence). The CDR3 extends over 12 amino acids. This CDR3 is CASRTTGTAGNF.

The CDR3 loop is CASSLEGQGSQPQHF. The chain employs TRBV5-1 and TRBJ1-5; TCRdb selects TRBD1, and the lack of DNA leaves this call unchecked. CDR3 length equals 15 residues. Germline V lookup: CDR1 SGHRS, CDR2 YFSETQ.